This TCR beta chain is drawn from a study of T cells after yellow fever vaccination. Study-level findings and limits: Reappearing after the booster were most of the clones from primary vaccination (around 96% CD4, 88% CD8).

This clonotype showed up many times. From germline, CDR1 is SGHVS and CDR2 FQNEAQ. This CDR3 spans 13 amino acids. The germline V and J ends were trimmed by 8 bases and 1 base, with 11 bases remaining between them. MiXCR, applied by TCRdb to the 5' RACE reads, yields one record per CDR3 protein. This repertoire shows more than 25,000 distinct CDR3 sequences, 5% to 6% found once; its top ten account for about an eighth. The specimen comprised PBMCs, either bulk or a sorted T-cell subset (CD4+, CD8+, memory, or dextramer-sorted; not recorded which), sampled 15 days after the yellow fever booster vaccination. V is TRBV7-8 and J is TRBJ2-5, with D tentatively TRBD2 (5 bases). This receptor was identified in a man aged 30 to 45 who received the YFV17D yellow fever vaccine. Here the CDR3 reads CASGAGFQETQYF. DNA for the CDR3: TGTGCCAGCGGCGCGGGTTTCCAAGAGACCCAGTACTTC.